What follows are 15 T cell receptor beta chains derived from one specimen sequenced in a study of cytomegalovirus exposure and HLA in healthy donors (dated by TCRdb to about 2017). Receptor libraries were prepared by the immunoSEQ multiplex PCR assay. For the multiplex PCR, a mixture combining 60 forward primers for TCR Vbeta segments and 13 reverse primers for TCR Jbeta segments was used. Not all clones reach the TCRdb copy of this immuneACCESS table, which keeps in-frame sequences only. Checked studies attribute under half of the gap to unresolved V genes and leave the rest unexplained. The sample data list some 100,000 clones, and around 73% of these were observed just once. Of the sample, approximately 8% falls within the top ten clones. The specimen sequenced was PBMCs. The source of these receptors is a man in his forties in good health and CMV-seronegative.

The V gene is TRBV6-1, the J gene TRBJ2-7; D perhaps matches TRBD2 (6 bases). Germline loops: CDR1 MNHNS, CDR2 SASEGT. The CDR3 covers 11 residues. CDR3 sequence: CASQDYYEQYF. CDR3 coding DNA: TGTGCGTCACAGGACTACTACGAGCAGTACTTC.

J is TRBJ1-6 and V is TRBV30; D possibly corresponds to TRBD1 (6 bases). Germline V gives CDR1 GTSNPN, CDR2 SVGIG (reference sequence). The germline V and J ends were trimmed by 4 bases and 3 bases, with 7 bases remaining between them. The CDR3 contains 13 residues. CDR3 residues: CAWTGDYNSPLHF. DNA for the CDR3: TGTGCCTGGACAGGGGACTATAATTCACCCCTCCACTTT.

The gene calls are TRBV18 and TRBJ1-4; 10 nucleotides match TRBD1. This CDR3 comprises 16 residues. CDR1 KGHSH and CDR2 LQKENI come from the germline V gene. V was clipped by 5 bases and J by 4 bases; unmatched bases: 7. CDR3 sequence (DNA): TGTGCCAGCTCAACGGGACAGGGGCCCGATAATGAAAAACTGTTTTTT. This encodes CASSTGQGPDNEKLFF.

This chain uses TRBV7-2 with TRBJ1-2, with D possibly TRBD1 on 6 matching bases. The CDR3 runs to 14 residues. Trimming removed 4 bases from V and 3 bases from J, with 12 bases in between. Germline V gives CDR1 SGHTA, CDR2 FQGNSA. The CDR3 spells CASSSGTKYYGYTF. The CDR3 region has the DNA TGTGCCAGCAGCTCCGGGACAAAATACTATGGCTACACCTTC.

V usage is TRBV11-2 and J usage is TRBJ1-6, with D tentatively TRBD1 (6 bases). Germline V CDR1 and CDR2: SGHAT, FQNNGV. With 2 bases removed from V and 7 bases from J, the gap between germline ends came to 9 bases. This CDR3 region has 14 residues. As DNA, the CDR3 is TGTGCCAGCAGCTTACGACAGGAAAATTCACCCCTCCACTTT. It translates to CASSLRQENSPLHF.

This clone was observed a few times. This rearrangement joins TRBV7-2 to TRBJ2-5; D not resolved. The J call may be wrong; the DNA end is better matched by TRBJ2-7. Germline V gives CDR1 SGHTA, CDR2 FQGNSA. The CDR3 has 11 amino acids. The DNA for the CDR3 is TGTGCCAGCAGCTTTTCCTACGAGCAGTACTTC. Its translation is CASSFSYEQYF.

The J gene is TRBJ2-7, the V gene TRBV27; D gene uncertain. CDR1 is MNHEY and CDR2 is SMNVEV in the germline V gene (reference sequence). The V end was cut by 5 bases, the J end by 10 bases, with 15 bases between. The length of the CDR3 is 12 residues. The CDR3 protein is CASSPTQKSQYF. In DNA, the CDR3 is TGTGCCAGCAGTCCCACTCAAAAATCTCAGTACTTC.

The V gene is TRBV28, the J gene TRBJ2-7; TRBD2 matches at 10 bases. V was clipped by 7 bases and J by 0 bases; unmatched bases: 3. The CDR3 consists of 14 residues. Germline CDR1 reads MDHEN; CDR2 reads SYDVKM. CDR3 amino acids: CASISSGSSYEQYF. The DNA for the CDR3 is TGTGCCAGCATTTCTAGCGGGAGCTCCTACGAGCAGTACTTC.

The V gene is TRBV12-5, the J gene TRBJ1-1; a possible D gene is TRBD1 (6 bases). The length of the CDR3 is 15 residues. From germline, CDR1 is LGHNT and CDR2 FRNRAP. Trimming took off 1 base at V and 7 bases at J, with 16 bases between the two ends. CDR3 DNA: TGTGCTAGTGGTTTGGGTTCAACAGGGAGAGATGAAGCTTTCTTT. Encoded protein: CASGLGSTGRDEAFF.

The chain carries TRBV15 and TRBJ1-1, with D possibly matching TRBD1 (6 bases). CDR3 length equals 15 residues. Germline-derived CDR1 and CDR2 are LNHNV and YYDKDF (reference sequence). Trimming left V 0 bases short and J 4 bases short, with 12 bases between. This CDR3 reads CATSRDQQGGTEAFF. The CDR3 DNA follows: TGTGCCACCAGCAGAGATCAGCAAGGGGGCACTGAAGCTTTCTTT.

The sample holds one count of this clone. This chain links TRBV6-6 with TRBJ2-3, with TRBD1 identical over 9 bases. CDR3 length: 16 amino acids. V was pared by 4 bases and J by 3 bases, with 8 bases of the junction left unmatched. Germline CDR1 reads MNHNY; CDR2 reads SVGAGI (reference sequence). For the CDR3, the DNA is TGTGCCAGCAGTTCCTCGTGGGGACAGGGAACAGATACGCAGTATTTT. The encoded protein is CASSSSWGQGTDTQYF.

V and J are TRBV18 and TRBJ2-7; D not certain. CDR1 KGHSH and CDR2 LQKENI come from the germline V gene. This CDR3 is built from 13 residues. Deletions cut 6 bases from V and 0 bases from J, with 9 bases between. In DNA form, the CDR3 reads TGTGCCAGCTCGCGAGGCTTCTCCTACGAGCAGTACTTC. It encodes CASSRGFSYEQYF.

This sequence joins TRBV10-3 and TRBJ1-1; 7 bases are a match to TRBD1. CDR1 and CDR2 (germline): ENHRY, SYGVKD. V lost 6 bases, J lost 4 bases, and 2 bases stayed unmatched. The CDR3 loop spans 12 amino acids. Here the CDR3 reads CAIRTGSTEAFF. In nucleotides, the CDR3 is TGTGCCATCAGGACAGGGTCCACTGAAGCTTTCTTT.

The gene calls are TRBV23-1 and TRBJ1-6; no clear D. TRBV23-1 is marked as an open reading frame, function uncertain. V lost 3 bases, J lost 13 bases, and 10 bases lay in between. This CDR3 has 12 residues. In nucleotides, the CDR3 is TGCGCCAGCAGTCATTTTATGTCGCCCCTCCACTTT. This gives the protein CASSHFMSPLHF.

This clone was picked up a small number of times. The chain uses TRBV5-4 and TRBJ1-1; D not certain. Trimming stripped 7 bases from V and 0 bases from J, with 10 bases between. CDR1 and CDR2 from the germline V gene are SGHNT and YYREEE (reference sequence). This CDR3 spans 13 amino acids. In nucleotides, the CDR3 is TGTGCCAGCTCTGGGGAGTTGAACACTGAAGCTTTCTTT. This codes for CASSGELNTEAFF.